Listed here are 22 T cell receptor beta chains from one sample, sequenced in a study of blood T cell repertoires in COVID-19 (TCRdb year 2020). Library preparation used the immunoSEQ multiplex PCR assay. What TCRdb holds here is the immuneACCESS table cut down to in-frame rearrangements. Part of the clones is not present; checked against another copy, under half of the missing clones reflect an unresolved V gene, and the others are unexplained. This sample is represented by around 250,000 clones; 91% of them were singletons. 1.2% of the sample is in the top ten clones. Material for sequencing was PBMCs or T cells enriched from blood (not recorded which). The origin of the receptors is a human donor in a cohort exposed to, infected with or recovered from COVID-19 (not recorded which). The donor label of this sample is uncertain.

The rearrangement links TRBV19 to TRBJ2-1, with D possibly being TRBD1 (6 bases). CDR1 LNHDA and CDR2 SQIVND come from the germline V gene (reference sequence). V was trimmed by 5 bases and J by 1 base, leaving 12 bases between them. This CDR3 is built from 15 residues. CDR3 in DNA: TGTGCCAGTAGTCCTCCTGACAGGTCCTACAATGAGCAGTTCTTC. This translates into CASSPPDRSYNEQFF.

The J gene is TRBJ1-6, the V gene TRBV27, with 8 bases identical to TRBD1. With 5 bases clipped from V and 0 bases from J, the junction kept 12 bases outside the gene matches. This CDR3 comprises 19 residues. Germline V gene lookup returns CDR1 MNHEY and CDR2 SMNVEV (reference sequence). The CDR3 sequence: CASSLKGTGLSSYNSPLHF. The CDR3 nucleotides read TGTGCCAGCAGTCTCAAGGGGACAGGACTTAGCTCCTATAATTCACCCCTCCACTTT.

The chain combines TRBV12-3 or TRBV12-4 with TRBJ2-2; D gene unclear. This CDR3 spans 11 amino acids. Trimming removed 8 bases at V and 4 bases at J, with 5 bases between. CDR3 residues: CASCGTGELFF. CDR3 DNA: TGTGCCAGCTGCGGCACCGGGGAGCTGTTTTTT.

This clone was seen a single time. The rearrangement uses TRBV27 and TRBJ1-2; unclear D gene. The CDR3 contains 14 residues. The germline gives CDR1 MNHEY, CDR2 SMNVEV (reference sequence). Trimming took 6 bases from V and 8 from J, leaving 19 bases between them. CDR3 region: CASSPSDGTEGYTF. The CDR3 DNA sequence: TGTGCCAGCAGCCCTAGTGACGGAACGGAAGGCTACACCTTC.

The chain couples TRBV7-3 to TRBJ1-2; D uncertain. The V gene's germline CDR1 is SGHTA and CDR2 FQGTGA. V lost 4 bases to trimming and J lost 8 bases, with 26 bases between them. This CDR3 is 17 amino acids long. In DNA, the CDR3 is TGTGCCAGCAGCTCATTCAAGATAGCCGGCAGCATTGGGGGCTACACCTTC. This gives the protein CASSSFKIAGSIGGYTF.

This chain uses TRBV2 with TRBJ1-1; a possible D gene is TRBD1 (6 bases). Trimming left V 5 bases short and J 0 bases short, with 10 bases between. CDR3 length: 14 amino acids. The germline V gene has CDR1 SNHLY and CDR2 FYNNEI. The CDR3 spells CASSYRVMNTEAFF. The DNA for the CDR3 is TGTGCCAGCAGTTACAGGGTTATGAACACTGAAGCTTTCTTT.

The table lists this clone with a few counts. J is TRBJ1-1 and V is TRBV19, with 9 bases matching TRBD1. Trimming removed 7 bases from V and 1 base from J; junction bases left unmatched: 7. In germline, CDR1 is LNHDA, CDR2 SQIVND (reference sequence). The CDR3 consists of 15 residues. This chain's CDR3 is CASTLGQGGNTEAFF. CDR3 nucleotide sequence: TGTGCCAGTACCCTGGGACAGGGTGGGAACACTGAAGCTTTCTTT.

The V gene is TRBV7-2, the J gene TRBJ2-1; possibly TRBD2 for D (6 bases). Trimming cost V 4 bases and J 1 base, with 17 bases left between them. The CDR3 runs to 17 residues. The germline CDR1 and CDR2 sequences are SGHTA and FQGNSA. This CDR3 is CASSSAGQAGSYNEQFF. CDR3 DNA: TGTGCCAGCAGCTCGGCTGGTCAGGCGGGGTCCTACAATGAGCAGTTCTTC.

The chain uses TRBV27 and TRBJ1-6, with no clear D. V dropped 3 bases and J dropped 1 base, with 13 bases sitting between them. Germline loops: CDR1 MNHEY, CDR2 SMNVEV (reference sequence). CDR3 length equals 17 residues. Written as DNA, the CDR3 is TGTGCCAGCAGTTTCAGTTGGGGAGAGTCCTATAATTCACCCCTCCACTTT. Translating it yields CASSFSWGESYNSPLHF.

The chain links TRBV2 to TRBJ2-7, with TRBD2 matching 8 bases. CDR1 and CDR2 (germline): SNHLY, FYNNEI. V trimming: 7 bases; J trimming: 6 bases; junction bases outside the gene matches: 11. The CDR3 runs to 14 residues. CDR3 in DNA: TGTGCCAGCACCGGGCGGGGGGCAGAGGGCGAGCAGTACTTC. Encoded protein: CASTGRGAEGEQYF.

This chain joins TRBV10-2 and TRBJ1-1; TRBD1 aligns across 7 bases. CDR1 and CDR2 from the germline V gene are WSHSY and SAAADI. Unmatched junction bases numbered 4, after V lost 6 bases and J lost 6 bases. The CDR3 contains 12 residues. The CDR3 DNA follows: TGCGCCAGCAGGAGGGACAGCTCTGAAGCTTTCTTT. Translation: CASRRDSSEAFF.

The chain joins TRBV9 to TRBJ2-2; 7 bases align to TRBD2. Germline V gene sequence: CDR1 SGDLS, CDR2 YYNGEE. Losses at the gene ends were 3 bases for V and 1 base for J; bases not matched to a gene: 3. The CDR3 runs 15 residues. In DNA form, the CDR3 reads TGTGCCAGCAGCGATACTAGCGTGAACACCGGGGAGCTGTTTTTT. The encoded protein is CASSDTSVNTGELFF. Filled out from reference TRBV9 and TRBJ2-2, the complete variable domain reads DSGVTQTPKHLITATGQRVTLRCSPRSGDLSVYWYQQSLDQGLQFLIQYYNGEERAKGNILERFSAQQFPDLHSELNLSSLELGDSALYFCASSDTSVNTGELFFGEGSRLTVL.

Regarding this clone: Sequence at one end of the junction differs from germline and may be a read error. This sequence joins TRBV5-1 and TRBJ1-4, with unresolved D. This CDR3 has 14 amino acids. The germline gives CDR1 SGHRS, CDR2 YFSETQ. The CDR3 region has the DNA TGCGCCAGCAGCTTGGGCCTAACTGATGAAAAACTGTTTTTT. It specifies CASSLGLTDEKLFF.

J is TRBJ1-3 and V is TRBV23-1; 7 bases fit TRBD1. TRBV23-1 belongs to the ORF category, with a function that is uncertain. Trimming removed 0 bases from V and 4 bases from J; junction bases left unmatched: 18. This CDR3 has 20 residues. Here the CDR3 reads CASSQSVLRGTDKVGNTIYF. The DNA of the CDR3 is TGCGCCAGCAGTCAATCAGTACTTCGCGGGACAGACAAGGTCGGAAACACCATATATTTT.

A single count supports this clone. This chain uses TRBV6-5 with TRBJ1-1, with 8 bases aligning to TRBD1. The V gene's germline CDR1 is MNHEY and CDR2 SVGAGI. The CDR3 is 13 residues long. V lost 6 bases and J lost 10; bases outside the gene matches: 10. This chain's CDR3 is CASSGQGALGAFF. The CDR3, as DNA: TGTGCCAGCAGCGGACAGGGAGCCCTTGGAGCTTTCTTT.

The table lists this clone with a few counts. The genes are TRBV4-3 and TRBJ2-5, with TRBD2 identical over 13 bases. Germline V lookup: CDR1 LGHNA, CDR2 YSLEER. V gave up 4 bases and J gave up 1 base; unmatched junction bases: 6. The CDR3 consists of 17 residues. The CDR3 nucleotides are TGCGCCAGCAGCCGCGGAGGGACTAGCGGGGTCCAAGAGACCCAGTACTTC. Protein sequence: CASSRGGTSGVQETQYF.

V and J are TRBV5-4 and TRBJ2-3; the match to TRBD2 covers 16 bases. CDR1 and CDR2 (germline): SGHNT, YYREEE (reference sequence). This CDR3 has 16 residues. Germline trimming cut 4 bases from V and 4 bases from J; bases unmatched to any gene: 3. CDR3 in amino acids: CASSPGTSGGADTQYF. The CDR3 DNA is TGTGCCAGCAGCCCGGGGACTAGCGGGGGGGCAGATACGCAGTATTTT.

The chain couples TRBV7-2 to TRBJ1-1; 8 bases align to TRBD1. The length of the CDR3 is 18 residues. Germline CDR1 is SGHTA and CDR2 is FQGNSA. V trimming: 2 bases; J trimming: 1 base; junction bases outside the gene matches: 12. The CDR3 region is CASSLMIRQGAGNTEAFF. The CDR3 nucleotides read TGTGCCAGCAGCTTAATGATTCGGCAGGGGGCAGGGAACACTGAAGCTTTCTTT. The full variable domain, completed using reference TRBV7-2 and TRBJ1-1, is GAGVSQSPSNKVTEKGKDVELRCDPISGHTALYWYRQSLGQGLEFLIYFQGNSAPDKSGLPSDRFSAERTGGSVSTLTIQRTQQEDSAVYLCASSLMIRQGAGNTEAFFGQGTRLTVV.

A single count supports this clone. This chain joins TRBV2 and TRBJ1-3; the D is unclear. The CDR3 is 17 residues long. V shed 2 bases and J shed 5 bases, with 19 bases lying between them. Germline values: CDR1 SNHLY, CDR2 FYNNEI. The CDR3 sequence: CASSEWSEAGRRNTIYF. In DNA form, the CDR3 reads TGTGCCAGCAGTGAATGGTCGGAGGCAGGTAGAAGAAACACCATATATTTT.

The gene calls are TRBV7-9 and TRBJ2-3, with 13 bases lining up with TRBD2. V lost 4 bases to trimming and J lost 5 bases; unmatched junction nucleotides: 15. CDR3 length: 19 residues. Germline CDR1 reads SEHNR; CDR2 reads FQNEAQ (reference sequence). The CDR3 coding sequence is TGTGCCAGCAGCTCGTATACCGGGACTAGCGGGGTTTCAGGAGATACGCAGTATTTT. Amino acids: CASSSYTGTSGVSGDTQYF.

The chain has TRBV5-1 and TRBJ1-2; TRBD1 might be the D (6 bases). CDR1 SGHRS and CDR2 YFSETQ come from the germline V gene. V was cut by 4 bases and J by 2 bases, with 6 bases left in between. This CDR3 has 12 residues. DNA of the CDR3: TGCGCCAGCAGCGGGACAAACTATGGCTACACCTTC. The encoded protein is CASSGTNYGYTF. Full variable domain (remainder filled in from reference TRBV5-1 and TRBJ1-2): KAGVTQTPRYLIKTRGQQVTLSCSPISGHRSVSWYQQTPGQGLQFLFEYFSETQRNKGNFPGRFSGRQFSNSRSEMNVSTLELGDSALYLCASSGTNYGYTFGSGTRLTVV.

This clone was seen once. The chain carries TRBV27 and TRBJ2-2; the D gene is possibly TRBD1 (5 bases). The CDR3 has 13 amino acids. V was clipped by 7 bases and J by 4 bases, with 10 bases between them. Germline assignment: CDR1 MNHEY and CDR2 SMNVEV (reference sequence). CDR3 region: CASTTGATGELFF. The CDR3 nucleotides are TGTGCCAGCACCACTGGGGCCACCGGGGAGCTGTTTTTT.